This T cell receptor beta chain was sequenced for a study of tissue T cells after allogeneic stem cell transplantation. General study results and limits: Alloreactivity or antigen specificity of tissue TCRs was not determined; some clones might be host cells.

This CDR3 is built from 12 residues. Deletions cut 1 base from V and 5 bases from J, with 4 bases between. Germline V gene sequence: CDR1 LGHNA, CDR2 YSYQKL. As regards this clone: The antigen is undetermined. Gene names and germline match the mouse. The read comes to an end 1 residue before the CDR3 does, leaving the germline J gene to fill in the end.

Specified time point: mouse harvest day 7 after allogeneic transplant. Each mouse received 10^7 T-cell-depleted marrow cells plus 10^6 splenic CD5+ T cells by tail vein. Tissues came from B6→BALB/c major-mismatch GVHD mice at day 7 or 14. Sequencing of TCRbeta CDR3 at survey depth gave sequences and template counts. Produced via immunoSEQ multiplex PCR; TCRdb's table is partial and in-frame only. Of around 2,000 clones listed, roughly 60% are singletons. The clonotype originates from a female BALB/c mouse given C57BL/6 T cells with graft-versus-host disease after an allogeneic hematopoietic cell transplant. Material for sequencing was spleen. The genes are TRBV2 and TRBJ2-4; D is unresolved. The sequenced part of the CDR3 DNA is TGTGCCAGCAGCCAAGCCGGAAACACCTTGTAC. Translation: CASSQAGNTLY. The whole CDR3 sequence reads CASSQAGNTLYF.